This T cell receptor (beta chain) is from a study of cytomegalovirus exposure and HLA in healthy donors. Study as a whole: Researchers found that under 90% of just under 400 genotyped donors fell within the Caucasian-associated ancestry cluster.

It was with 60 Vbeta and 13 Jbeta primers that the PCR ran. Clones were sequenced by immunoSEQ multiplex PCR, and TCRdb holds only the in-frame ones, with some missing. The table shows 100,000 to 150,000 clones, with approximately 61% occurring only once. The CDR3 runs 15 residues. V lost 3 bases, J lost 2 bases, and 16 bases lay in between. Germline CDR1 reads GTSNPN; CDR2 reads SVGIG (reference sequence). As concerns this clone: Its specificity is unknown.

Study-level results: Presence/absence analyses assumed roughly uniform sequencing depth across donors, which may not hold. For cytomegalovirus status, the classifier reportedly gave diagnoses with high specificity and sensitivity. Compared with the approximately 670-donor mean, an Asian-associated ancestry cluster reportedly had fewer N-insertions, according to a later analysis.

The rearrangement joins TRBV30 to TRBJ2-5, with TRBD2 as a possible D gene (7 bases). Sequenced sample: PBMCs. The TCR originated in a woman in her forties in good health and CMV-seronegative. CDR3 residues: CAWSLRGALQETQYF. The CDR3 DNA reads as TGTGCCTGGAGCCTTCGGGGGGCTCTTCAAGAGACCCAGTACTTC.